Below, 12 T cell receptor beta chains from the same sample are listed, as sequenced in a study of blood T cell repertoires in COVID-19 (TCRdb year 2020). Library generation was performed with the immunoSEQ multiplex PCR assay. The immuneACCESS repertoire file appears here via TCRdb, limited to in-frame rearrangements. These files lack a portion of the clones; in checked studies, under half of the deficit traces to unresolved V genes, and the cause of the others is not known. Here the sample has approximately 320,000 clones; roughly 85% occur a single time. Together, the top ten hold just over 7% of the sample. Sequenced input: peripheral blood. The source is a human donor in a cohort sampled during active COVID-19.

The chain combines TRBV30 with TRBJ1-5; TRBD1 might be the D (5 bases). This CDR3 has 13 residues. Germline assignment: CDR1 GTSNPN and CDR2 SVGIG (reference sequence). The V and J ends lost 3 bases and 9 bases respectively, with 15 bases between them. CDR3 in DNA: TGTGCCTGGAGCAGGACGTCCCAGGGGCCCCAGCATTTT. Its translation is CAWSRTSQGPQHF.

The chain has TRBV19 and TRBJ1-3, with a possible D match to TRBD1 (6 bases). Trimming took off 5 bases at V and 0 bases at J, with 17 bases between the two ends. The CDR3 consists of 17 residues. Germline V lookup: CDR1 LNHDA, CDR2 SQIVND (reference sequence). The CDR3 DNA reads as TGTGCCAGTAGTTCCCCCGACGGACAGTTCTCTGGAAACACCATATATTTT. Translation: CASSSPDGQFSGNTIYF.

V is TRBV2 and J is TRBJ1-1, with D perhaps TRBD1 (5 bases). V lost 2 bases to trimming and J lost 6 bases, with 13 bases between them. Germline V gene sequence: CDR1 SNHLY, CDR2 FYNNEI. The CDR3 sequence is 14 residues long. DNA for the CDR3: TGTGCCAGCAGTGAAAGGCAGGGCTCCCCTGAAGCTTTCTTT. Translation gives CASSERQGSPEAFF.

The chain is built from TRBV14 and TRBJ1-3; D uncertain. Germline CDR1 is SGHDN and CDR2 is FVKESK. CDR3 length equals 14 residues. V lost 3 bases to trimming and J lost 0 bases, with 6 bases between them. The CDR3 is CASSHHTSGNTIYF. In DNA form, the CDR3 reads TGTGCCAGCAGCCACCACACCTCTGGAAACACCATATATTTT.

The rearrangement uses TRBV5-4 and TRBJ1-2, with D tentatively TRBD1 (5 bases). Germline V gene data show CDR1 as SGHNT and CDR2 as YYREEE (reference sequence). The length of the CDR3 is 16 residues. Between the trimmed V and J ends, which lost 0 bases and 5 bases, there was a span of 17 bases. In nucleotides, the CDR3 is TGTGCCAGCAGCTTGGACTGGGGGGTTCCTAGTTATGGCTACACCTTC. Amino acid sequence: CASSLDWGVPSYGYTF.

The chain links TRBV21-1 to TRBJ1-5; the table's D call, TRBD1, was not checked against the DNA. TRBV21-1 is a listed pseudogene. The CDR3 length is 17 residues. Here the CDR3 reads CASSPHGTGAFLWPQHF. In DNA form, the CDR3 reads TGTGCCAGCAGCCCACACGGGACAGGGGCTTTTCTTTGGCCCCAGCATTTT.

This chain joins TRBV4-2 and TRBJ1-5, with D tentatively TRBD1 (5 bases). The germline CDR1 and CDR2 sequences are LGHNA and YNFKEQ. V lost 0 bases, J lost 1 base, and 13 bases lay in between. The CDR3 is 17 amino acids. The CDR3 reads CASSQDLVRGSNQPQHF. As DNA, the CDR3 is TGTGCCAGCAGCCAAGATCTTGTTCGGGGGAGCAATCAGCCCCAGCATTTT.

The genes are TRBV7-9 and TRBJ1-1; 10 positions match TRBD1. The CDR3 sequence is 15 residues long. The germline CDR1 and CDR2 sequences are SEHNR and FQNEAQ (reference sequence). The junction had 9 bases not matched to a gene; V was cut back by 5 bases and J by 6 bases. The chain's CDR3 is CASSITTGGASEAFF. CDR3 in DNA: TGTGCCAGCAGCATCACGACAGGGGGCGCATCTGAAGCTTTCTTT.

V gene TRBV7-9 combines with J gene TRBJ1-1; 11 bases line up with TRBD1. V shed 3 bases and J 6 bases; nucleotides not matched to a gene: 3. Germline CDR1 reads SEHNR; CDR2 reads FQNEAQ (reference sequence). The CDR3 sequence is 14 residues long. This CDR3 is CASSLDRGLAEAFF. The CDR3 coding sequence is TGTGCCAGCAGCTTGGACAGGGGGCTTGCTGAAGCTTTCTTT. The whole variable domain, filled in from reference TRBV7-9 and TRBJ1-1, reads DTGVSQNPRHKITKRGQNVTFRCDPISEHNRLYWYRQTLGQGPEFLTYFQNEAQLEKSRLLSDRFSAERPKGSFSTLEIQRTEQGDSAMYLCASSLDRGLAEAFFGQGTRLTVV.

The rearrangement links TRBV27 to TRBJ2-7, with 9 bases matching TRBD2. The germline gives CDR1 MNHEY, CDR2 SMNVEV (reference sequence). CDR3 size: 16 residues. V shed 0 bases and J 4 bases; nucleotides not matched to a gene: 7. The CDR3 sequence is CASSLSSGGYFYEQYF. CDR3 sequence (DNA): TGTGCCAGCAGTTTATCCAGCGGGGGGTACTTTTACGAGCAGTACTTC.

This chain uses TRBV19 with TRBJ1-1, with 7 nucleotides matching TRBD1. J was trimmed by 1 base and V by 5 bases; bases with no gene match: 7. This CDR3 is 15 amino acids long. Germline V gives CDR1 LNHDA, CDR2 SQIVND (reference sequence). CDR3 residues: CASSSLRGRNTEAFF. In DNA, the CDR3 is TGTGCCAGTAGTTCCCTCAGGGGGAGGAACACTGAAGCTTTCTTT.

CDR3: CASSLGSALSYSYGYTF. The CDR3 DNA reads TGTGCCAGCAGTTTAGGGTCAGCTTTAAGCTACAGCTATGGCTACACCTTC. The V gene is TRBV28, the J gene TRBJ1-2; no clear D gene. The CDR3 totals 17 residues. V was trimmed by 2 bases and J by 4 bases, leaving 20 bases between them. Germline values: CDR1 MDHEN, CDR2 SYDVKM.